The rows below give T cell receptor beta chains drawn from one sample of a study of blood T cell repertoires in COVID-19. Using immunoSEQ multiplex PCR, the repertoire was profiled, and TCRdb retains in-frame clones only, with some absent. The sample consists of 180,000 or so clones, about 80% of them appearing once. The sequenced material came from peripheral blood. The receptors here all came from a woman aged 50 to 60 with active or convalescent COVID-19. Both conserved end residues are part of each CDR3. D genes are given only for firm matches. Clone size is given for some rows only: seen once, a few or many times, or a class if the clone is expanded.

- TRBV6-5 - CASSYSRSSGANVLTF
- TRBV6-1 TRBD1 CASSEPSGTGATTEQYF
- TRBV2 TRBD2 CASSGSLAGGRYEQYF
- TRBV5-1 TRBD2 CASAPVASGSRGETQYF
- TRBV5-8 TRBD1 CASSSHRGATGANVLTF
- TRBV18 TRBD1 CASSLGQGHQPQHF
- TRBV19 - CASSGQINYGYTF
once TRBV21-1 - CASSNPEGTIYEQYF
- TRBV29-1 - CSVLGAYEAFF
- TRBV2 TRBD2 CASGRGGDSDTQYF
- TRBV27 - CASRRTRITEAFF
- TRBV19 - CASSIDHRTHHGYTF
- TRBV9 TRBD2 CASSGLAGGYNEQFF
once TRBV7-9 TRBD1 CASSPTGAPPKSGQYF
- TRBV15 TRBD1 CATSRDGTELNEKLFF
- TRBV30 - CAWSVLAQSSYNEQFF
- TRBV30 - CAWSAGPYEQYF
- TRBV15 TRBD1 CATSNPPLDRNYGYTF
- TRBV28 - CASRRNANTGELFF
- TRBV2 TRBD1 CASTRDSYGYTF
few TRBV4-3 TRBD2 CASSPSGGVTDEQFF
once TRBV28 TRBD2 CASSWGGMTDTQYF